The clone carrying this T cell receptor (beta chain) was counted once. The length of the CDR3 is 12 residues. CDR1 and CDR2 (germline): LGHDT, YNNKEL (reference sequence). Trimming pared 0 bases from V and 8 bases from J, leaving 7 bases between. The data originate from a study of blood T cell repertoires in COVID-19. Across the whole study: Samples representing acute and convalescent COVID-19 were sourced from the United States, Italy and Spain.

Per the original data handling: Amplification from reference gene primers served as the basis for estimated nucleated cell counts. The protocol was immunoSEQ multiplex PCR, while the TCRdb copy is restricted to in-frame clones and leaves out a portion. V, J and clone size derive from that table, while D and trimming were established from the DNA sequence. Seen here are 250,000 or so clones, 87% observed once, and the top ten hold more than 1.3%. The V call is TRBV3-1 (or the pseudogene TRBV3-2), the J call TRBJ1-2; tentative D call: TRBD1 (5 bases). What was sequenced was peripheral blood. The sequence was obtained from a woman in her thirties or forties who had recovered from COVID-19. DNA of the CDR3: TGTGCCAGCAGCCAAGATGACAGAGGCTACACCTTC. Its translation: CASSQDDRGYTF.